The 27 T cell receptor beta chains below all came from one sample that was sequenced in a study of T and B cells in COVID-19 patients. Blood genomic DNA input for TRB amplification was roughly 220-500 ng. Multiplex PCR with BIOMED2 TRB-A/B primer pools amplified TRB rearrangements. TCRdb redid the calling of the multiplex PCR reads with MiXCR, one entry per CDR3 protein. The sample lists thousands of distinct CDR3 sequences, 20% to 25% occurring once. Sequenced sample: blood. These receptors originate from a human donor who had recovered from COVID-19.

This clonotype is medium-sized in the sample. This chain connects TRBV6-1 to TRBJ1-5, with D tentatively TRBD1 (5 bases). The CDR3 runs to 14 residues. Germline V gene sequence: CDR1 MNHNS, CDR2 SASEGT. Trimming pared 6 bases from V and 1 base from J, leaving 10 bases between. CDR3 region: CASSGGVSNQPQHF. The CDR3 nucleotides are TGTGCCAGCAGCGGGGGGGTAAGCAATCAGCCCCAGCATTTT.

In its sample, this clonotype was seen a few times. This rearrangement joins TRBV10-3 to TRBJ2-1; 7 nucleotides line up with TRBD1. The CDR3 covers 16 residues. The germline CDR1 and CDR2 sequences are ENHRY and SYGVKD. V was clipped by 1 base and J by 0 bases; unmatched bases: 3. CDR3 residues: CAISEFAGGSYNEQFF. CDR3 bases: TGTGCCATCAGTGAGTTTGCAGGGGGCTCCTACAATGAGCAGTTCTTC.

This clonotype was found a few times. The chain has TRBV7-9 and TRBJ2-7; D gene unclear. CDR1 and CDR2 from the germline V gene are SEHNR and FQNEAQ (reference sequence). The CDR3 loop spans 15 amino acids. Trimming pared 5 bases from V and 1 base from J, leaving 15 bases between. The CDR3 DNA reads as TGTGCCAGCAGCCATATACCCGGCCCATCCTACGAGCAGTACTTC. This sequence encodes CASSHIPGPSYEQYF.

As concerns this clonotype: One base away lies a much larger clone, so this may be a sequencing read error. The CDR3 sequence is CASSYGQGADTQYF. CDR3 coding DNA: TGTGCCAGCAGTTACGGACAGGGGGCAGATACGCAGTATTTT. J is TRBJ2-3 and V is TRBV6-5; 10 bases map to TRBD1. Per the germline V gene, CDR1 is MNHEY and CDR2 is SVGAGI. The CDR3 has 14 residues. V trimming: 2 bases; J trimming: 4 bases; junction bases outside the gene matches: 0.

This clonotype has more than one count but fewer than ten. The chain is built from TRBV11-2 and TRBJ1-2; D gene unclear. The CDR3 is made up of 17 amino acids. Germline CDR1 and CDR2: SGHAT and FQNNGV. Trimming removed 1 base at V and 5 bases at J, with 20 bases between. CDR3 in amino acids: CASSLGGLGRRVYGYTF. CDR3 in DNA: TGTGCCAGCAGCTTAGGAGGGTTAGGACGTCGGGTATATGGCTACACCTTC.

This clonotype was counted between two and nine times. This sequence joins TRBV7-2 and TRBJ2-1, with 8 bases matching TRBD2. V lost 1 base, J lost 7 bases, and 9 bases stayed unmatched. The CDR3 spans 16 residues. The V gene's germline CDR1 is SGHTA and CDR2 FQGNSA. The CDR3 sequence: CASSLGPAGVGNEQFF. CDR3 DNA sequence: TGTGCCAGCAGCTTAGGGCCAGCGGGGGTTGGGAATGAGCAGTTCTTC.

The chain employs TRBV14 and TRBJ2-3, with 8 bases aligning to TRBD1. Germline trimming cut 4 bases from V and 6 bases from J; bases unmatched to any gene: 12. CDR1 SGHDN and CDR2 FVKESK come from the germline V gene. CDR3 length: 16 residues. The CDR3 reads CASSLRTGKDFDTQYF. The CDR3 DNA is TGTGCCAGCAGCCTTAGGACAGGGAAAGATTTCGATACGCAGTATTTT.

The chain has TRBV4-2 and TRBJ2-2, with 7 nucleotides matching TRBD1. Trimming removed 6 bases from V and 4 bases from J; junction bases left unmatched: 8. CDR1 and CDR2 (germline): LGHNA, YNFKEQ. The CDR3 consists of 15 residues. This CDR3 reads CASSDRVSVTGELFF. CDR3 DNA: TGTGCCAGCAGTGACAGGGTATCGGTCACCGGGGAGCTGTTTTTT.

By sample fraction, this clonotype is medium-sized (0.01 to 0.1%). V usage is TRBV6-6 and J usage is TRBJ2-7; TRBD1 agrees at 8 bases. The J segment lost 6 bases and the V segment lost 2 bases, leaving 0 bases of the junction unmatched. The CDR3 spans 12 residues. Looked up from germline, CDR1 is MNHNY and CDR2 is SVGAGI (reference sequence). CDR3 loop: CASSYTGGEQYF. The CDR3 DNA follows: TGTGCCAGCAGTTACACAGGGGGCGAGCAGTACTTC.

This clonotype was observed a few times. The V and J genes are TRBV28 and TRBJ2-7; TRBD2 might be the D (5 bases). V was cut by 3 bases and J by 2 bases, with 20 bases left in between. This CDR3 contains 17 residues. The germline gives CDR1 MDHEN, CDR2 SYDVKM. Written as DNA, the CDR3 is TGTGCCAGCAGTTTGATTCGAAAGCCGGACTTAACCTACGAGCAGTACTTC. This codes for CASSLIRKPDLTYEQYF.

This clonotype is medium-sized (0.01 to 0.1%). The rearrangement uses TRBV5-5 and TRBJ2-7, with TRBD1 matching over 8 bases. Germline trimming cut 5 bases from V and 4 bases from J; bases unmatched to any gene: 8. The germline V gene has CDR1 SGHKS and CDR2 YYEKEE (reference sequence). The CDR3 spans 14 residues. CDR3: CASSFTTGDYEQYF. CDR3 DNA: TGTGCCAGCAGTTTTACGACAGGGGATTACGAGCAGTACTTC.

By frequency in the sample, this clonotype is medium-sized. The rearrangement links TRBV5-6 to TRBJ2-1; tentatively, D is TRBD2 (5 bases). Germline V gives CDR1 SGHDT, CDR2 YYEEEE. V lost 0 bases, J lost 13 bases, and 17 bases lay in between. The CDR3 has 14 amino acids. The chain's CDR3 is CASSLVAGLPKQFF. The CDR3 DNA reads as TGTGCCAGCAGCTTGGTTGCGGGCCTCCCTAAACAGTTCTTC. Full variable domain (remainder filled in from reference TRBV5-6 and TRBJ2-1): DAGVTQSPTHLIKTRGQQVTLRCSPKSGHDTVSWYQQALGQGPQFIFQYYEEEERQRGNFPDRFSGHQFPNYSSELNVNALLLGDSALYLCASSLVAGLPKQFFGPGTRLTVL.

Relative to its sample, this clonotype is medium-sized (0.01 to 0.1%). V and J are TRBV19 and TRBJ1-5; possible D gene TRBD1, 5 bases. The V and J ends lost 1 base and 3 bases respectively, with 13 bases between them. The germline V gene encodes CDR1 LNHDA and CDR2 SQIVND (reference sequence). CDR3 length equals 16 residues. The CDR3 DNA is TGTGCCAGTAGTATAGGGGCAGGGATTAACAATCAGCCCCAGCATTTT. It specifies CASSIGAGINNQPQHF.

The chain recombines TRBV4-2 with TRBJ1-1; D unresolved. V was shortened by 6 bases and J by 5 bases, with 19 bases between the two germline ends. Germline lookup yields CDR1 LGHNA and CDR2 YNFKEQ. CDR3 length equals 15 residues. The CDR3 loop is CASRPPRELGTEAFF. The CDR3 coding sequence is TGTGCCAGCAGACCACCAAGAGAATTAGGGACTGAAGCTTTCTTT.

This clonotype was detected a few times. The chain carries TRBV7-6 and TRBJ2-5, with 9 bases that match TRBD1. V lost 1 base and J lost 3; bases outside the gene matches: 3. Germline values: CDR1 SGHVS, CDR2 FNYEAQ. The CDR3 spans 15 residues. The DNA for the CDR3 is TGTGCCAGCAGCTTAGTGGGACAGGGTAAAGAGACCCAGTACTTC. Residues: CASSLVGQGKETQYF.

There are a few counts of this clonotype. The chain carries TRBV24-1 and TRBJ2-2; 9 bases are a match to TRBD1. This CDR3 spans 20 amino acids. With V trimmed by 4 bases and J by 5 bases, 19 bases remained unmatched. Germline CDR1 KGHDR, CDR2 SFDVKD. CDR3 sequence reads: CATSELKKDRGECRTGELFF. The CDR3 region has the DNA TGTGCCACCAGTGAACTTAAGAAGGACAGGGGAGAATGTAGGACCGGGGAGCTGTTTTTT.

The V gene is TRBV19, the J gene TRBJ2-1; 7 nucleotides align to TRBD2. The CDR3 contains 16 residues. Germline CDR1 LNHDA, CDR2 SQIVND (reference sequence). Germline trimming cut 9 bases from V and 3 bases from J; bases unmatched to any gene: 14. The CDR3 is CASARVAGVSYNEQFF. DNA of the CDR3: TGTGCCAGCGCGAGGGTGGCGGGGGTGAGCTACAATGAGCAGTTCTTC.

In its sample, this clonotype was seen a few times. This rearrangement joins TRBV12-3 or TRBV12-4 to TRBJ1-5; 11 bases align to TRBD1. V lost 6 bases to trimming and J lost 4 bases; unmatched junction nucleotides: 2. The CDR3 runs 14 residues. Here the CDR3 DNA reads TGTGCCAGCAGCCGGGACAGGGGGAATCAGCCCCAGCATTTT. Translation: CASSRDRGNQPQHF.

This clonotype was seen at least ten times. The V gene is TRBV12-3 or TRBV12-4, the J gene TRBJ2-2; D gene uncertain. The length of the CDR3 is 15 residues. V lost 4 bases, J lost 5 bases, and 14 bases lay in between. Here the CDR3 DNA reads TGTGCCAGCAGTTCTAAGGGTTTTGCTACCGGGGAGCTGTTTTTT. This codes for CASSSKGFATGELFF.

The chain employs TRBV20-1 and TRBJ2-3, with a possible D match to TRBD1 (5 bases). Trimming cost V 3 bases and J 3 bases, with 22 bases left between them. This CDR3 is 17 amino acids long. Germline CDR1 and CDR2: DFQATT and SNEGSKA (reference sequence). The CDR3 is CSASLGFRVGGTDTQYF. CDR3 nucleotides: TGCAGTGCTAGCTTGGGTTTCAGGGTAGGTGGTACAGATACGCAGTATTTT.

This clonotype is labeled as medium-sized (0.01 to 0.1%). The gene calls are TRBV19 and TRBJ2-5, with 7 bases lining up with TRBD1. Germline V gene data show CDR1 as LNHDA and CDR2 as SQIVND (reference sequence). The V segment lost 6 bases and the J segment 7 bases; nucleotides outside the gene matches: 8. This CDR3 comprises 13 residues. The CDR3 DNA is TGTGCCAGTAGAAATACAGGGGACGGGACCCAGTACTTC. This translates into CASRNTGDGTQYF. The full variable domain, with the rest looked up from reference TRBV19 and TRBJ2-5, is DGGITQSPKYLFRKEGQNVTLSCEQNLNHDAMYWYRQDPGQGLRLIYYSQIVNDFQKGDIAEGYSVSREKKESFPLTVTSAQKNPTAFYLCASRNTGDGTQYFGPGTRLLVL.

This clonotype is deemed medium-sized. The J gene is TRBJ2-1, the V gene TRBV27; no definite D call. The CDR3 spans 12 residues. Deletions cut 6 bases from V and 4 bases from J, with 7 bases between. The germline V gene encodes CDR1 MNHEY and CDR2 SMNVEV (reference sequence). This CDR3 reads CASRDGYNEQFF. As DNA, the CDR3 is TGTGCCAGCAGGGACGGTTACAATGAGCAGTTCTTC.

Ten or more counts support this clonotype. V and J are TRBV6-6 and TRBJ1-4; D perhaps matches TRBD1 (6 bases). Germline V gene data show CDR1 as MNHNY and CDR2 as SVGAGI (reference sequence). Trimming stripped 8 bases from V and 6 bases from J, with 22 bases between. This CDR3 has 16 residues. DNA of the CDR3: TGTGCCAGCGCCGCAGGGTTTAGGGGGGGTGATGAAAAACTGTTTTTT. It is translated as CASAAGFRGGDEKLFF.

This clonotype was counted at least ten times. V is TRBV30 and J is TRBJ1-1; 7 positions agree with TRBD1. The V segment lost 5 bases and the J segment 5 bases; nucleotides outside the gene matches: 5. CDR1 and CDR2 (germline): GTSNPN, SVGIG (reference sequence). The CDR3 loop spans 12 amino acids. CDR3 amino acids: CAWETGRTEAFF. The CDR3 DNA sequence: TGTGCCTGGGAGACAGGGCGGACTGAAGCTTTCTTT.

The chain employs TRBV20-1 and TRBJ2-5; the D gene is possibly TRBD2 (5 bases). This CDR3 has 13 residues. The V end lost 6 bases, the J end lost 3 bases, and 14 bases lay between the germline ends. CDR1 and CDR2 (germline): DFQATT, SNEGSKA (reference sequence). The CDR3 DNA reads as TGCAGTGCCGGGCGTAGCGCCGAAGAGACCCAGTACTTC. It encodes CSAGRSAEETQYF.

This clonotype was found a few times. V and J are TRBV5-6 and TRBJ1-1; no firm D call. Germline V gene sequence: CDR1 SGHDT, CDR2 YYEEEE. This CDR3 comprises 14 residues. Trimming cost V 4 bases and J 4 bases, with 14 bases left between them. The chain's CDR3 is CASSGPVKGTEAFF. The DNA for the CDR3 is TGTGCCAGCAGCGGACCGGTTAAGGGCACTGAAGCTTTCTTT.

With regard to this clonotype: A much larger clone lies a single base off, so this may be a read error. For the CDR3, the DNA is TGTGCCAGCAGTTATGGGGGGGGCGGGGGAGAGACCCAGTACTTC. It yields the protein CASSYGGGGGETQYF. V gene TRBV6-5 combines with J gene TRBJ2-5; D perhaps matches TRBD2 (7 bases). Trimming shortened V by 3 bases and J by 4 bases, and 15 bases separated the two germline ends. CDR1 and CDR2 from the germline V gene are MNHEY and SVGAGI. The CDR3 length is 15 residues.